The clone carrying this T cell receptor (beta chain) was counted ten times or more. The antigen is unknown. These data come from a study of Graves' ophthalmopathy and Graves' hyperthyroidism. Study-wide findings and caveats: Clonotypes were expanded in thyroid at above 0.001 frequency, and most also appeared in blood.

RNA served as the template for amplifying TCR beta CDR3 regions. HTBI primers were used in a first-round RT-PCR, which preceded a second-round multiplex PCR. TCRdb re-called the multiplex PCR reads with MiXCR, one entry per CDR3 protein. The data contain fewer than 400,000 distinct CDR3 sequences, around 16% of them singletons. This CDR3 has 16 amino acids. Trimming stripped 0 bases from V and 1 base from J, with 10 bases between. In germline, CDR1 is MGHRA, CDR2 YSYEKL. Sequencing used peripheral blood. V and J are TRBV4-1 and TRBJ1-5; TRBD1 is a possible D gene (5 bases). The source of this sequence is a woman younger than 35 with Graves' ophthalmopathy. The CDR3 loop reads CASSQDWGGSNQPQHF. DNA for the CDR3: TGCGCCAGCAGCCAAGATTGGGGGGGGAGCAATCAGCCCCAGCATTTT.